The next 11 T cell receptor beta chains were all read from a single sample in a study of TIL therapy for anti-PD-1-resistant metastatic lung cancer. This was the immunoSEQ v3 assay. Assay: immunoSEQ multiplex PCR; the TCRdb copy retains only in-frame clones and omits some. The sample consists of about 59,000 clones, more than 60% of them appearing once. The time point: pre-treatment sample, taken before nivolumab and TIL therapy. The sequenced sample was blood, obtained at baseline. These receptors came from a person aged 25 to 80 with non-small cell lung cancer.

The V gene is TRBV30, the J gene TRBJ2-3, with D perhaps matching TRBD2 (6 bases). This CDR3 is 17 amino acids long. The germline V gene encodes CDR1 GTSNPN and CDR2 SVGIG (reference sequence). The germline V and J ends were trimmed by 2 bases and 3 bases, with 21 bases remaining between them. The CDR3 DNA reads TGTGCCTGGAGTCCAATAACGGGGGAGACGAGGACAGATACGCAGTATTTT. Translating it yields CAWSPITGETRTDTQYF.

The chain has TRBV13 and TRBJ2-1; D is unresolved. The CDR3 has 15 residues. Trimming cost V 5 bases and J 6 bases, with 17 bases left between them. Germline V gene sequence: CDR1 PRHDT, CDR2 FYEKMQ (reference sequence). CDR3 nucleotide sequence: TGTGCCAGCAGCCCCTCCTGGAGTACCCGCAATGAGCAGTTCTTC. Encoded protein: CASSPSWSTRNEQFF. Full variable domain (missing parts from reference TRBV13 and TRBJ2-1): AAGVIQSPRHLIKEKRETATLKCYPIPRHDTVYWYQQGPGQDPQFLISFYEKMQSDKGSIPDRFSAQQFSDYHSELNMSSLELGDSALYFCASSPSWSTRNEQFFGPGTRLTVL.

The rearrangement joins TRBV18 to TRBJ2-7; tentative D call: TRBD1 (5 bases). The CDR3 length is 12 residues. Germline values: CDR1 KGHSH, CDR2 LQKENI. V lost 6 bases to trimming and J lost 3 bases, with 9 bases between them. CDR3 coding DNA: TGTGCCAGCTCGTCAACAGGCTACGAGCAGTACTTC. Its protein is CASSSTGYEQYF.

The chain links TRBV5-1 to TRBJ1-2; D perhaps matches TRBD1 (5 bases). The CDR3 spans 14 residues. Trimming stripped 6 bases from V and 2 bases from J, with 14 bases between. Germline V gene sequence: CDR1 SGHRS, CDR2 YFSETQ. In DNA, the CDR3 is TGCGCCAGCAACCCTCAGGGTGGAAACTATGGCTACACCTTC. As protein: CASNPQGGNYGYTF.

The CDR3 sequence is CSVHSGTSYEQYF. Written as DNA, the CDR3 is TGCAGCGTCCACTCCGGGACATCCTACGAGCAGTACTTC. This rearrangement joins TRBV29-1 to TRBJ2-7; TRBD1 is a possible D gene (6 bases). Germline values: CDR1 SQVTM, CDR2 ANQGSEA. The CDR3 covers 13 residues. V lost 6 bases, J lost 1 base, and 13 bases lay in between.

The V and J genes are TRBV6-5 and TRBJ2-7; TRBD2 might be the D (6 bases). The CDR3 is made up of 15 amino acids. Germline-derived CDR1 and CDR2 are MNHEY and SVGAGI. V dropped 0 bases and J dropped 3 bases, with 12 bases sitting between them. The CDR3: CASSYSGGLSYEQYF. The CDR3 coding sequence is TGTGCCAGCAGTTACTCGGGAGGACTAAGCTACGAGCAGTACTTC.

The chain links TRBV11-3 to TRBJ2-7; tentatively, D is TRBD2 (5 bases). The germline gives CDR1 SGHNT, CDR2 YENEEA. This CDR3 has 14 residues. Trimming removed 2 bases at V and 3 bases at J, with 11 bases between. As DNA, the CDR3 is TGTGCCAGCAGCTTAAACTCGGCGGGCTACGAGCAGTACTTC. Translation gives CASSLNSAGYEQYF.

The chain recombines TRBV5-1 with TRBJ1-2; 7 positions match TRBD1. CDR3 length: 15 residues. The germline V gene has CDR1 SGHRS and CDR2 YFSETQ. The V segment lost 4 bases and the J segment 3 bases; nucleotides outside the gene matches: 9. The CDR3 is CASSPDRYQDYGYTF. Written as DNA, the CDR3 is TGCGCCAGCAGCCCGGACAGGTACCAGGACTATGGCTACACCTTC.

The chain employs TRBV25-1 and TRBJ2-5; TRBD1 aligns across 7 bases. In germline, CDR1 is MGHDK, CDR2 SYGVNS. This CDR3 spans 16 amino acids. Germline trimming cut 3 bases from V and 5 bases from J; bases unmatched to any gene: 12. CDR3 bases: TGTGCCAGCAGTGACCTACGACAGGGTTCGGGGGAGACCCAGTACTTC. This gives the protein CASSDLRQGSGETQYF.

The chain uses TRBV5-1 and TRBJ1-6; 7 nucleotides match TRBD1. Germline lookup yields CDR1 SGHRS and CDR2 YFSETQ. The ends lost 7 bases at V and 9 bases at J; junction bases unmatched: 10. The CDR3 has 14 residues. The CDR3 DNA reads TGCGCCAGCGGCCTATCGACAGGGAGTTCACCCCTCCACTTT. This translates into CASGLSTGSSPLHF. Together with reference TRBV5-1 and TRBJ1-6, the CDR3 gives the full variable domain: KAGVTQTPRYLIKTRGQQVTLSCSPISGHRSVSWYQQTPGQGLQFLFEYFSETQRNKGNFPGRFSGRQFSNSRSEMNVSTLELGDSALYLCASGLSTGSSPLHFGNGTRLTVT.

This clone was counted a single time. The chain combines TRBV11-1 with TRBJ1-5, with D maybe TRBD1 (5 bases). This CDR3 is built from 14 residues. Germline V gives CDR1 SGHAT, CDR2 FQDESV (reference sequence). V lost 0 bases and J lost 6, with 9 bases in between. Here the CDR3 reads CASSLAGAGQPQHF. As DNA, the CDR3 is TGTGCCAGCAGCTTAGCAGGGGCGGGTCAGCCCCAGCATTTT. Complete variable domain (other parts from reference TRBV11-1 and TRBJ1-5): EAEVAQSPRYKITEKSQAVAFWCDPISGHATLYWYRQILGQGPELLVQFQDESVVDDSQLPKDRFSAERLKGVDSTLKIQPAELGDSAMYLCASSLAGAGQPQHFGDGTRLSIL.